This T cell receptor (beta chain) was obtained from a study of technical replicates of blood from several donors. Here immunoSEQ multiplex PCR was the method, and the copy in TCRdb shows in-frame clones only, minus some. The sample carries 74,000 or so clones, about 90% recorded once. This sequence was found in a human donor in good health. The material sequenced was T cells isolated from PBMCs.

The CDR3 loop is CASSLRTGKETQYF. DNA for the CDR3: TGTGCCAGCAGCTTAAGGACAGGGAAAGAGACCCAGTACTTC. The rearrangement joins TRBV13 to TRBJ2-5, with 8 positions matching TRBD1. In germline, CDR1 is PRHDT, CDR2 FYEKMQ (reference sequence). J gave up 3 bases and V 2 bases, and 2 bases lay outside the gene matches. CDR3 length: 14 amino acids. Based on the CDR3 plus reference TRBV13 and TRBJ2-5, the full variable domain is AAGVIQSPRHLIKEKRETATLKCYPIPRHDTVYWYQQGPGQDPQFLISFYEKMQSDKGSIPDRFSAQQFSDYHSELNMSSLELGDSALYFCASSLRTGKETQYFGPGTRLLVL.